One sample yielded the 12 T cell receptor beta chains listed below, sequenced in a study of identical twins. MiXCR, run by TCRdb on the 5' RACE reads, gives a single entry per CDR3 protein. The sample includes 300,000 to 400,000 distinct CDR3 sequences, around an eighth of them seen just once. The sample was also reused in another study, on yellow fever vaccine responses in identical twins.

The sequenced sample was CD8+ T cells sorted from blood. These receptors were obtained from a woman under 30 in good health.

V usage is TRBV4-1 and J usage is TRBJ2-1; 7 bases align to TRBD2. The CDR3 runs to 17 residues. Germline-derived CDR1 and CDR2 are MGHRA and YSYEKL. J was trimmed by 3 bases and V by 0 bases; bases with no gene match: 8. CDR3: CASSQDFLAEYYNEQFF. CDR3 DNA: TGCGCCAGCAGCCAAGATTTCCTAGCGGAATACTACAATGAGCAGTTCTTC.

The gene calls are TRBV29-1 and TRBJ2-7, with 8 bases matching TRBD1. Germline CDR1 SQVTM, CDR2 ANQGSEA. The CDR3 is 13 amino acids. With 4 bases clipped from V and 5 bases from J, the junction kept 7 bases outside the gene matches. The CDR3 nucleotides read TGCAGCGTTGTGGAGCCAGGGGGCAACGAGCAGTACGTC. Its translation: CSVVEPGGNEQYV.

This clonotype has at least ten counts. V is TRBV29-1 and J is TRBJ2-5, with 8 bases identical to TRBD1. The CDR3 covers 13 residues. The V gene end was trimmed by 3 bases and the J gene end by 5 bases; junction bases not matched to a gene: 5. Germline lookup yields CDR1 SQVTM and CDR2 ANQGSEA. CDR3 protein: CSVDDRGRETQYF. CDR3 coding DNA: TGCAGCGTTGACGACAGGGGTCGGGAGACCCAGTACTTC.

Only a few counts were recorded for this clonotype. The gene calls are TRBV7-9 and TRBJ1-6; 8 bases map to TRBD1. CDR1 SEHNR and CDR2 FQNEAQ come from the germline V gene (reference sequence). Trimming at V came to 5 bases and at J to 7 bases, leaving 7 bases not matched to a gene. The CDR3 covers 15 residues. The CDR3 DNA reads as TGTGCCAGCAGCGACCGACAGGGGACGAATTCACCCCTCCACTTT. This codes for CASSDRQGTNSPLHF.

CDR3 sequence (DNA): TGCGCCAGCAGCCAAGCAGTGCAGGGTGGTCGGGAACTGTTTTTT. Its translation: CASSQAVQGGRELFF. The genes are TRBV4-1 and TRBJ1-4; TRBD1 might be the D (5 bases). The V end was cut by 1 base, the J end by 12 bases, with 18 bases between. CDR1 is MGHRA, CDR2 YSYEKL, per germline. The CDR3 is 15 amino acids.

This clonotype was picked up many times. The chain carries TRBV13 and TRBJ2-2, with D possibly being TRBD2 (6 bases). V dropped 6 bases and J dropped 6 bases, with 17 bases sitting between them. Looked up from germline, CDR1 is PRHDT and CDR2 is FYEKMQ (reference sequence). This CDR3 is built from 15 residues. The CDR3 loop is CASRSAGRGAGELFF. The CDR3, as DNA: TGTGCCAGCAGGTCAGCGGGTAGAGGGGCCGGGGAGCTGTTTTTT.

This clonotype was detected only a few times. The V gene is TRBV27, the J gene TRBJ2-1; 9 positions match TRBD1. The CDR3 sequence is 15 residues long. V dropped 6 bases and J dropped 2; count of bases not matched to a gene: 5. Germline CDR1 is MNHEY and CDR2 is SMNVEV (reference sequence). CDR3 DNA sequence: TGTGCCAGCAGGACAAGGACAGGGGCCTACAATGAGCAGTTCTTC. Its protein is CASRTRTGAYNEQFF.

This clonotype was counted only a few times. The chain recombines TRBV12-3 or TRBV12-4 with TRBJ1-4; 8 bases are shared with TRBD1. This CDR3 spans 15 amino acids. With 5 bases clipped from V and 5 bases from J, the junction kept 7 bases outside the gene matches. The CDR3 protein is CASSIRTGLNEKLFF. The DNA for the CDR3 is TGTGCCAGCAGTATTAGGACAGGGTTAAATGAAAAACTGTTTTTT.

This clonotype was seen ten or more times. The rearrangement joins TRBV7-9 to TRBJ1-5; D uncertain. CDR3 length: 14 amino acids. In germline, CDR1 is SEHNR, CDR2 FQNEAQ (reference sequence). Trimming pared 1 base from V and 4 bases from J, leaving 8 bases between. The CDR3 is CASSLVGANQPQHF. In DNA, the CDR3 is TGTGCCAGCAGCTTAGTAGGAGCGAATCAGCCCCAGCATTTT.

The J gene is TRBJ2-1, the V gene TRBV24-1; 9 nucleotides line up with TRBD2. Germline V lookup: CDR1 KGHDR, CDR2 SFDVKD. The V gene end was trimmed by 4 bases and the J gene end by 3 bases; junction bases not matched to a gene: 6. This CDR3 comprises 16 residues. CDR3: CATSDLLAGSYNEQFF. CDR3 bases: TGTGCCACCAGTGACTTGCTAGCGGGGAGCTACAATGAGCAGTTCTTC.

V gene TRBV28 combines with J gene TRBJ2-7; no firm D call. The germline V gene encodes CDR1 MDHEN and CDR2 SYDVKM. Trimming cost V 6 bases and J 0 bases, with 12 bases left between them. This CDR3 comprises 14 residues. The CDR3 DNA reads as TGTGCCAGCAGCTTTAGGGCAGCCTCCTACGAGCAGTACTTC. The encoded protein is CASSFRAASYEQYF.

In its sample, this clonotype was seen a few times. The rearrangement uses TRBV3-1 and TRBJ2-5; unclear D gene. V was trimmed by 4 bases and J by 2 bases, leaving 11 bases between them. CDR3 length: 14 residues. Germline CDR1 reads LGHDT; CDR2 reads YNNKEL (reference sequence). For the CDR3, the DNA is TGTGCCAGCAGCCCGCCGACTCTACAAGAGACCCAGTACTTC. Amino acids: CASSPPTLQETQYF.